This is a list of T cell receptor beta chains from one sample in a study of OX40 agonist ivuxolimab in advanced cancers. The repertoire was sequenced with immunoSEQ multiplex PCR; TCRdb's copy has only in-frame clones and lacks some. The sample yields about 96,000 clones, 90% seen once. The sample was CD4+ or CD8+ T cells sorted from blood, taken in a trial of the OX40 agonist ivuxolimab. Receptors were obtained from an adult with an advanced solid tumor such as melanoma, head and neck, liver or kidney cancer. Both conserved end residues are part of each CDR3. D genes are given only for firm matches. Where a row states a size, it is once, few, many or the class of an expanded clone; other rows omit it.

j_call v_call d_call clone_size cdr3_nt cdr3_aa
TRBJ2-7 TRBV18 TRBD1 - TGTGCCAGCTCACTAGGGGGCGAAGCCTACGAGCAGTACTTC CASSLGGEAYEQYF
TRBJ1-5 TRBV7-8 - - TGTGCCAGCAGCCTTTCCTCCAATCAGCCCCAGCATTTT CASSLSSNQPQHF
TRBJ2-3 TRBV5-1 - - TGCGCCAGCAGCCTTCGGGGGTCGGAGACGCAGTATTTT CASSLRGSETQYF
TRBJ2-3 TRBV4-3 TRBD2 - TGCGCCAGCAGCGTACGGGCTAGCGGGAGTTTGTTAGATACGCAGTATTTT CASSVRASGSLLDTQYF
TRBJ1-2 TRBV6-4 - - TGTGCCAGCAGACCCGGTGTGGGGGCCCGAACTGAGGGCTACACCTTC CASRPGVGARTEGYTF
TRBJ2-7 TRBV19 - - TGTGCCAGTAGTATCCAAGCACAGGGTCCAATCTCAGGGTACGAGCAGTACTTC CASSIQAQGPISGYEQYF
TRBJ2-4 TRBV15 - - TGTGCCACCAGCAGAGATTCTCTTTTTACTCTAGCCAAAAACATTCAGTACTTC CATSRDSLFTLAKNIQYF
TRBJ2-6 TRBV5-6 - - TGTGCCAGCAGCTTGTTGTCAGGGGCTATATCTGGGGCCAACGTCCTGACTTTC CASSLLSGAISGANVLTF
TRBJ1-5 TRBV6-1 - once TGTGCCAGCAGTGAAGTTGGAGGGGCAGGGCAGCCCCAGCATTTT CASSEVGGAGQPQHF
TRBJ2-1 TRBV20-1 - - TGCAGTGCTTCCAAAGACTATGAGCAGTTCTTC CSASKDYEQFF
TRBJ1-5 TRBV18 - - TGTGCCAGCTCATCGGCGGAAAGTCGTATGGCTCAGCCCCAGCATTTT CASSSAESRMAQPQHF
TRBJ2-1 TRBV7-2 TRBD2 - TGTGCCAGCAGTACTACCGGGACTATCAATGAGCAGTTCTTC CASSTTGTINEQFF
TRBJ2-5 TRBV2 - - TGTGCCAGCACGCCAGGGCCGGGAGAGACCCAGTACTTC CASTPGPGETQYF
TRBJ2-3 TRBV9 - - TGTGCCAGCAGCCCTGGACTTGTCCCAGATACGCAGTATTTT CASSPGLVPDTQYF
TRBJ2-5 TRBV19 - - TGTGCCAGTAGCCCTACAGGTACCCAAGAGACCCAGTACTTC CASSPTGTQETQYF
TRBJ2-5 TRBV19 - - TGTGCCAGTAGTCCCCGAGGCATCCAAGAGACCCAGTACTTC CASSPRGIQETQYF
TRBJ2-1 TRBV12-2 - - TGTGCAAGTCGGGGAACTAGCGGGAGGTTAGTTTGCAATGAGCAGTTCTTC CASRGTSGRLVCNEQFF
TRBJ2-1 TRBV4-3 TRBD2 - TGCGCCAGCAGCCAAGATAGGGGAGTAGCGGGTCGTAATGAGCAGTTCTTC CASSQDRGVAGRNEQFF
TRBJ1-5 TRBV28 - - TGTGCCAGCAGTTTGTTGGCAGGCATTAGCAATCAGCCCCAGCATTTT CASSLLAGISNQPQHF
TRBJ2-5 TRBV4-3 - - TGCGCCAGCAGCTCGACGGGAGAGCGCCAAGAGACCCAGTACTTC CASSSTGERQETQYF
TRBJ2-1 TRBV7-2 TRBD2 - TGTGCCAGCAGCCCGCGAACCGGGAGGGTCAATGAGCAGTTCTTC CASSPRTGRVNEQFF
TRBJ2-5 TRBV11-3 - - TGTGCCAGCAGCGCCCAAGAGACCCAGTACTTC CASSAQETQYF
TRBJ1-3 TRBV4-1 - once TGCGCCAGCAGGGCGAGAGGTGAAGGCGGGGGAAACACCATATATTTT CASRARGEGGGNTIYF
TRBJ2-7 TRBV6-1 - - TGTGCCAGCAAGGAAGTAGGGTTTGAGCAGTACTTC CASKEVGFEQYF
TRBJ1-3 TRBV7-2 - - TGTGCCAGCAGCTTAGGCGCCTCAGGGGAGCCTGGAAACACCATATATTTT CASSLGASGEPGNTIYF
TRBJ2-2 TRBV11-3 - - TGTGCCAGCAGCCCCCACCCAGCGGCCAACACCGGGGAGCTGTTTTTT CASSPHPAANTGELFF
TRBJ2-7 TRBV28 TRBD2 - TGTGCCAGCAGTTTCTCGCTTACTAGCGTCCCAACCTACGAGCAGTACTTC CASSFSLTSVPTYEQYF
TRBJ1-2 TRBV6-5 - - TGTGCCAGCAGTTACTCGGGCCGGGGCCGCGGCGGCTACACCTTC CASSYSGRGRGGYTF
TRBJ1-6 TRBV5-4 TRBD1 - TGTGCCAGCAGCTCAATGGGACAGTTTAATTCACCCCTCCACTTT CASSSMGQFNSPLHF
TRBJ1-2 TRBV6-4 - - TGTGCCAGCAGTGTGGAAGGGACGGGCGGCTACACCTTC CASSVEGTGGYTF
TRBJ1-3 TRBV30 - few TGTGCCTGTGACCCGGGACTGGACACCATATATTTT CACDPGLDTIYF
TRBJ2-7 TRBV5-5 - once TGTGCCAGCAGCATTTCCTACGAGCAGTACTTC CASSISYEQYF
TRBJ1-2 TRBV19 - - TGTGCCAGTAGTAAAACCAGGGCCAACTATGGCTACACCTTC CASSKTRANYGYTF
TRBJ1-2 TRBV19 - - TGTGCCAGTAGTCCCGCGGGGGTAGCGAGCTACACCTTC CASSPAGVASYTF
TRBJ1-1 TRBV7-9 - - TGTGCCAGCAGCTTTACAGGTTTGAACACTGAAGCTTTCTTT CASSFTGLNTEAFF
TRBJ1-2 TRBV7-2 - - TGTGCCAGCAGCGGGGGCCTCCTTCGCTACGGCTACACCTTC CASSGGLLRYGYTF
TRBJ2-7 TRBV30 - - TGTGCCTGGGGTCACTCCTACGAGCAGTACTTC CAWGHSYEQYF
TRBJ2-1 TRBV9 TRBD1 once TGTGCCAGCAGCGTAGTCCCCGGGACAGGGCTACCCAATGAGCAGTTCTTC CASSVVPGTGLPNEQFF
TRBJ2-3 TRBV5-4 TRBD2 - TGTGCCAGCAGCTCCGCGGGTAGCGGGATATACACAGATACGCAGTATTTT CASSSAGSGIYTDTQYF
TRBJ2-7 TRBV30 TRBD1 - TGTGCCGGCGCAAACAGGGGCTCCTACGAGCAGTACTTC CAGANRGSYEQYF
TRBJ1-1 TRBV19 - once TGTGCCAGTATGCAGGGCCCGATGATGGCTGAAGCTTTCTTT CASMQGPMMAEAFF